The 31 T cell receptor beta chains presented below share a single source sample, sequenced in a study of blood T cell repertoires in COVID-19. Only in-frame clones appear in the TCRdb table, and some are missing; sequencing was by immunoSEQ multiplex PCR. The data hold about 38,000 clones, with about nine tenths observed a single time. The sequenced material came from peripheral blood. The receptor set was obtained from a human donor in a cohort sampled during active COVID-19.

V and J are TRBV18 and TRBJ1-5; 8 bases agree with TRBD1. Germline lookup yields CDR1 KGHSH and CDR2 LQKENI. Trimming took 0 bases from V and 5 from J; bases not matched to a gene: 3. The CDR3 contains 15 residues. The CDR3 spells CASSPPRGPDQPQHF. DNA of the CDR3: TGTGCCAGCTCACCACCCAGGGGGCCGGATCAGCCCCAGCATTTT.

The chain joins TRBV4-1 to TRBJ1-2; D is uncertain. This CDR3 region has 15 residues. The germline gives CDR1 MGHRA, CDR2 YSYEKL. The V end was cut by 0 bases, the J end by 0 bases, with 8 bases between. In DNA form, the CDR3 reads TGCGCCAGCAGCCAAGAGGTGGCAGCTAACTATGGCTACACCTTC. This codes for CASSQEVAANYGYTF.

The CDR3 coding sequence is TGTGCCAGCAGCGTAGCTGCGGGGTACCAAGAGACCCAGTACTTC. Translated, it gives CASSVAAGYQETQYF. This chain joins TRBV9 and TRBJ2-5; TRBD2 might be the D (6 bases). The CDR3 covers 15 residues. The V gene's germline CDR1 is SGDLS and CDR2 YYNGEE. V lost 0 bases and J lost 0, with 9 bases in between.

This chain's CDR3 is CASSLGIPTAYGYTF. As DNA, the CDR3 is TGTGCCAGCAGCTTAGGGATCCCAACAGCCTATGGCTACACCTTC. The rearrangement uses TRBV11-2 and TRBJ1-2; D ambiguous. The length of the CDR3 is 15 residues. Trimming cost V 1 base and J 4 bases, with 13 bases left between them. Germline V gene sequence: CDR1 SGHAT, CDR2 FQNNGV.

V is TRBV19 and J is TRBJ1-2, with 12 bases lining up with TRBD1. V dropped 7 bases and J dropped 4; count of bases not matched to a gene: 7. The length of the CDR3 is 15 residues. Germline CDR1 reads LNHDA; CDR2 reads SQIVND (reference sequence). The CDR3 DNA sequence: TGTGCCAGTACGCGCGAGGGACAGGGGGCCTATGGCTACACCTTC. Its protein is CASTREGQGAYGYTF.

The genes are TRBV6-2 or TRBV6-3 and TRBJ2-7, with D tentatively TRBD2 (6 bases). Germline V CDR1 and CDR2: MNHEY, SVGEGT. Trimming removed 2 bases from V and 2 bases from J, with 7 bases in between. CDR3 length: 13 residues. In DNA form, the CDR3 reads TGTGCCAGCAGTTACAGACTAGCCTACGAGCAGTACTTC. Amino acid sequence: CASSYRLAYEQYF.

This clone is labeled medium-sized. CDR3 amino acids: CASSPRGPYEQYF. CDR3 nucleotide sequence: TGTGCCAGCAGCCCTAGGGGGCCCTACGAGCAGTACTTC. The chain combines TRBV7-9 with TRBJ2-7; 7 bases agree with TRBD1. CDR3 size: 13 residues. Losses at the gene ends were 5 bases for V and 2 bases for J; bases not matched to a gene: 3. Germline CDR1 and CDR2: SEHNR and FQNEAQ (reference sequence).

The CDR3 region is CASSKGSGGKETQYF. The CDR3 DNA reads as TGTGCCAGTAGTAAAGGTAGCGGGGGGAAAGAGACCCAGTACTTC. J is TRBJ2-5 and V is TRBV19; TRBD2 agrees at 10 bases. After removal of 4 bases from V and 3 bases from J, the junction contained 5 bases not matched to a gene. Germline assignment: CDR1 LNHDA and CDR2 SQIVND (reference sequence). CDR3 length: 15 residues.

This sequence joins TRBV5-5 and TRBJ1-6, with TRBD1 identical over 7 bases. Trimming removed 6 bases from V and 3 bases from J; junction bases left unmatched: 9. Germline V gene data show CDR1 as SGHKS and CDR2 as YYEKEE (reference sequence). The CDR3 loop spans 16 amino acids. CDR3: CASIPSGGGYNSPLHF. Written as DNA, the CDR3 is TGTGCCAGCATCCCCTCAGGGGGTGGCTATAATTCACCCCTCCACTTT.

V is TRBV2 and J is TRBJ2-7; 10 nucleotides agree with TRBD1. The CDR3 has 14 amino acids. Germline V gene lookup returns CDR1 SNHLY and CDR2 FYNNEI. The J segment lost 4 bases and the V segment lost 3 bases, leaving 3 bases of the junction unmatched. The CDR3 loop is CASSETGGGYEQYF. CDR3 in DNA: TGTGCCAGCAGTGAGACAGGGGGCGGGTACGAGCAGTACTTC.

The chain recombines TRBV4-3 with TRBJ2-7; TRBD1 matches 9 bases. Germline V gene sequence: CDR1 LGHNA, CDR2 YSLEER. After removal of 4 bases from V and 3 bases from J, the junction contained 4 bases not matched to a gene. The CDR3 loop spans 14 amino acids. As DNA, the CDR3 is TGCGCCAGCAGCCTAGACAGGGGGAACTACGAGCAGTACTTC. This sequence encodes CASSLDRGNYEQYF.

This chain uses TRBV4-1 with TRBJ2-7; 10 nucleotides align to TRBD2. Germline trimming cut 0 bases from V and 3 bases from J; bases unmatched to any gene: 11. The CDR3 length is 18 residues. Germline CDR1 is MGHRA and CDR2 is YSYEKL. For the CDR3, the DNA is TGCGCCAGCAGCCAAGAGCCGGCGTTGGCTAGCGGGGGCTACGAGCAGTACTTC. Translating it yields CASSQEPALASGGYEQYF.

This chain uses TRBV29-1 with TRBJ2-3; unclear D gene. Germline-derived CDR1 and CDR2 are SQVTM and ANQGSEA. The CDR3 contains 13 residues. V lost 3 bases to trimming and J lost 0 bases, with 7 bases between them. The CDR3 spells CSVEAQSTDTQYF. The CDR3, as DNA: TGCAGCGTTGAGGCCCAGAGCACAGATACGCAGTATTTT.

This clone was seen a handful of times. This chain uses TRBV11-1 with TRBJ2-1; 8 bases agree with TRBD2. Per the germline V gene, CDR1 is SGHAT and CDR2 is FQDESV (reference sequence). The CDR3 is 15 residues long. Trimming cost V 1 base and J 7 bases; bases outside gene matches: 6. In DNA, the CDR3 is TGTGCCAGCAGCTTAGAAGCGGGAGTTTTAAATGAGCAGTTCTTC. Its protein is CASSLEAGVLNEQFF.

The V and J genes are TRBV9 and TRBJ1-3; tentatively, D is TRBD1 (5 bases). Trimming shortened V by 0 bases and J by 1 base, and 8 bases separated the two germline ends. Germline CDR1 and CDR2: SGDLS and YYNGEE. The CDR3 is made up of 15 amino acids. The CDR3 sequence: CASSVASGSGNTIYF. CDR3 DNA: TGTGCCAGCAGCGTAGCATCAGGGTCTGGAAACACCATATATTTT.

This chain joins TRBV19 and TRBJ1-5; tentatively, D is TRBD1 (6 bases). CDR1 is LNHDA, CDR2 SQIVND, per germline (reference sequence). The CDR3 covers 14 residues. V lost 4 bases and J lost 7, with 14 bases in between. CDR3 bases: TGTGCCAGTAGTAACAGGGAAGTAGGACAGCCCCAGCATTTT. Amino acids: CASSNREVGQPQHF.

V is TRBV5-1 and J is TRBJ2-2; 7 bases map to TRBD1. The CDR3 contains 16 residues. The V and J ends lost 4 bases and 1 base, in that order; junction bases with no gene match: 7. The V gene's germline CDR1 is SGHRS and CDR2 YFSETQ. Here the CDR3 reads CASSLRTGGNTGELFF. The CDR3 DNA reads TGCGCCAGCAGCCTACGGACAGGCGGGAACACCGGGGAGCTGTTTTTT.

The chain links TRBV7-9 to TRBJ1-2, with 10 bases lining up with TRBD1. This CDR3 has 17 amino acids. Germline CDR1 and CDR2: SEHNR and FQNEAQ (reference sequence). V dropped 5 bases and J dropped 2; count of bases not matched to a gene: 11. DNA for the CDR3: TGTGCCAGCAGCCCTGTGACAGGGGGCACGCGAAACTATGGCTACACCTTC. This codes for CASSPVTGGTRNYGYTF. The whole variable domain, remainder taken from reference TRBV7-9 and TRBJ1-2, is DTGVSQNPRHKITKRGQNVTFRCDPISEHNRLYWYRQTLGQGPEFLTYFQNEAQLEKSRLLSDRFSAERPKGSFSTLEIQRTEQGDSAMYLCASSPVTGGTRNYGYTFGSGTRLTVV.

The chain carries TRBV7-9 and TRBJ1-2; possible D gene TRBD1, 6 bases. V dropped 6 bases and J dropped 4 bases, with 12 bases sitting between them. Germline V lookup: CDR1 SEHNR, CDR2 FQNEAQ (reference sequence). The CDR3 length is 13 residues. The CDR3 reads CASRSDRPYGYTF. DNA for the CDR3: TGTGCCAGCAGATCGGACAGACCCTATGGCTACACCTTC.

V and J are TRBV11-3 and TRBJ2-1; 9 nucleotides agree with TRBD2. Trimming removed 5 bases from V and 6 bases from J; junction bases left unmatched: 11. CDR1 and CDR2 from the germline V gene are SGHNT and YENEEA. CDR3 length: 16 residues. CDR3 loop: CASSPVRGGGGNEQFF. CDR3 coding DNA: TGTGCCAGCAGCCCCGTTCGGGGCGGGGGGGGCAATGAGCAGTTCTTC.

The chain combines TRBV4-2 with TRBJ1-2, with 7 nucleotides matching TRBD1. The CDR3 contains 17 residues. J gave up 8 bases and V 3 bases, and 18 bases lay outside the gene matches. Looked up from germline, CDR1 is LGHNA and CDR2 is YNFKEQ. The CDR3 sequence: CASSQSHFGDRARGYTF. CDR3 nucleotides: TGTGCCAGCAGCCAGTCTCACTTTGGGGACAGAGCGAGAGGCTACACCTTC.

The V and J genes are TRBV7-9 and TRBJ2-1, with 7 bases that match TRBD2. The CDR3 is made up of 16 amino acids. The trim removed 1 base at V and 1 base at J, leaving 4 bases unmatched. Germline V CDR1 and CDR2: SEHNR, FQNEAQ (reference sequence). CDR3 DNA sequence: TGTGCCAGCAGCTTAGATTGGGACTATTCCTACAATGAGCAGTTCTTC. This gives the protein CASSLDWDYSYNEQFF.

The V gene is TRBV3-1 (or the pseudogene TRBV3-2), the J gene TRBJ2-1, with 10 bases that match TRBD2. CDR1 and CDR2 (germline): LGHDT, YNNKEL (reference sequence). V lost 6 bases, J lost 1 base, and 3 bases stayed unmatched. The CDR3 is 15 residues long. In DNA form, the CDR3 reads TGTGCCAGCAGTCTAGCGGGAGTATCCTACAATGAGCAGTTCTTC. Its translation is CASSLAGVSYNEQFF.

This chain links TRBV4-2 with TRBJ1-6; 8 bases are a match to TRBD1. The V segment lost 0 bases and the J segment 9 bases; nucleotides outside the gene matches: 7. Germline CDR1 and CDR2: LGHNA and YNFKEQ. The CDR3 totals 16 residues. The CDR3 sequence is CASSQDLGQGGSPLHF. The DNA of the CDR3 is TGTGCCAGCAGCCAAGATCTCGGACAGGGTGGTTCACCCCTCCACTTT.

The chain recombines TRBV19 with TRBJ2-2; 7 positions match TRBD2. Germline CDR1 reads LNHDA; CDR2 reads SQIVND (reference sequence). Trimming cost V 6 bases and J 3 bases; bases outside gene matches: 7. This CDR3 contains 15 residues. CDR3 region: CASRETSLYTGELFF. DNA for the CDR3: TGTGCCAGTAGAGAGACTAGCCTCTACACCGGGGAGCTGTTTTTT.

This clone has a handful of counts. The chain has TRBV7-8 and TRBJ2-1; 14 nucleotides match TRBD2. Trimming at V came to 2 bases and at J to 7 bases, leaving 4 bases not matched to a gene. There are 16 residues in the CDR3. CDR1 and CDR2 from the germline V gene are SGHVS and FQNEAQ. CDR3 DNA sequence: TGTGCCAGCAGCTTACCCGGGACTAGCGGGAGAAATGAGCAGTTCTTC. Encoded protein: CASSLPGTSGRNEQFF.

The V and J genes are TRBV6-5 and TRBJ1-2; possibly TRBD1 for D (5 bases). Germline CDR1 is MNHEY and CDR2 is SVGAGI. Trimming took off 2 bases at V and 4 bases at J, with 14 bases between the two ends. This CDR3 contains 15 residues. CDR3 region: CASSYREGEGYGYTF. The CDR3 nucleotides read TGTGCCAGCAGTTACCGGGAAGGGGAGGGCTATGGCTACACCTTC.

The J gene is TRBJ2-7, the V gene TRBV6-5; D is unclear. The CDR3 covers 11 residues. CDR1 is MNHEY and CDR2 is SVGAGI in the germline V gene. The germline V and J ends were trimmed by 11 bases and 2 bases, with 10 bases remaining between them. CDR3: CACEKAYEQYF. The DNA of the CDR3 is TGTGCCTGCGAGAAAGCCTACGAGCAGTACTTC.

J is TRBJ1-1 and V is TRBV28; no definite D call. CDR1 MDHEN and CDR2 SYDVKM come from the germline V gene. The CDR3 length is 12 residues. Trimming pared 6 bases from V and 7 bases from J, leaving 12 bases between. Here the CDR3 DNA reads TGTGCCAGCAGCACGGGGTATCTTGAAGCTTTCTTT. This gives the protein CASSTGYLEAFF.

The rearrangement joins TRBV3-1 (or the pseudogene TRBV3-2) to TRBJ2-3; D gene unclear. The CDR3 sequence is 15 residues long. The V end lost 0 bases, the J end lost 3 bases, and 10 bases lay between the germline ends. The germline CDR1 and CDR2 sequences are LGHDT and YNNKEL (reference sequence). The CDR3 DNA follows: TGTGCCAGCAGCCAAGATCCTAATCCAACAGATACGCAGTATTTT. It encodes CASSQDPNPTDTQYF.

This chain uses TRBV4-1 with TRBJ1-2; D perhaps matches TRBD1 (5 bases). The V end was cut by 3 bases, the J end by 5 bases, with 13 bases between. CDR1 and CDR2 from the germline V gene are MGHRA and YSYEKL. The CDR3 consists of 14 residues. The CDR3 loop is CASSQAGTAYGYTF. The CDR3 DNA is TGCGCCAGCAGCCAGGCGGGGACTGCATATGGCTACACCTTC.